This entry concerns a single TCR beta chain. Assay used: immunoSEQ multiplex PCR; TCRdb lists only in-frame clones, some missing. The sample holds a few hundred thousand clones, about 80% seen once. This record belongs to a study of blood T cell repertoires in COVID-19. The CDR3 extends over 13 amino acids. The germline V gene encodes CDR1 SGHRS and CDR2 YFSETQ. The V end lost 2 bases, the J end lost 2 bases, and 7 bases lay between the germline ends. The chain links TRBV5-1 to TRBJ2-5; D not resolved. Material for sequencing was PBMCs or T cells enriched from blood (not recorded which). This clonotype originated in a woman between 40 and 55 years old with acute COVID-19. CDR3 amino acids: CASSFGPQETQYF. Here the CDR3 DNA reads TGCGCCAGCAGCTTTGGGCCTCAAGAGACCCAGTACTTC. Together with reference TRBV5-1 and TRBJ2-5, the CDR3 gives the full variable domain: KAGVTQTPRYLIKTRGQQVTLSCSPISGHRSVSWYQQTPGQGLQFLFEYFSETQRNKGNFPGRFSGRQFSNSRSEMNVSTLELGDSALYLCASSFGPQETQYFGPGTRLLVL.